This is a list of T cell receptor beta chains from one sample in a study of identical twins. TCRdb fed the 5' RACE reads into MiXCR, producing one record per CDR3 protein. The sample consists of approximately 300,000 distinct CDR3 sequences, roughly 10% of them appearing once. This same sample was also part of a study on yellow fever vaccine responses in identical twins.

The sequenced sample was CD8+ T cells sorted from blood. The receptor source for this set is a woman under 30 in good health. CDR3s include the opening cysteine and the closing phenylalanine or tryptophan. D genes are given only for firm matches. Size values are once, few and many counts, or a class for expanded clones, and some rows have none.

>-|-|TRBV6-2/TRBV6-3|TRBJ2-1
CASSYPIYSPDEGDYNEQFF
TGTGCCAGCAGTTACCCAATTTACAGCCCTGATGAGGGAGACTACAATGAGCAGTTCTTC
>-|TRBD2|TRBV5-1|TRBJ2-1
CASSLGRAGGPWTEQFF
TGCGCCAGCAGCCTGGGGAGGGCGGGGGGGCCCTGGACTGAGCAGTTCTTC
>many|-|TRBV12-3/TRBV12-4|TRBJ2-5
CASSLTPRETQYF
TGTGCCAGCAGTTTGACCCCCCGGGAGACCCAGTACTTC
>many|-|TRBV28|TRBJ2-7
CASRSVENYEQYF
TGTGCCAGCAGGTCCGTGGAAAACTACGAGCAGTACTTC
>few|-|TRBV9|TRBJ2-2
CASSVAGPGNGELFF
TGTGCCAGCAGCGTAGCGGGGCCCGGGAACGGGGAGCTGTTTTTT
>many|TRBD2|TRBV29-1|TRBJ2-1
CSASSGIAGEQFF
TGCAGTGCCTCTAGCGGGATAGCTGGTGAGCAGTTCTTC
>few|-|TRBV9|TRBJ2-7
CASSKDTGRAEQYF
TGTGCCAGCAGCAAAGATACAGGGCGCGCCGAGCAGTACTTC
>-|-|TRBV20-1|TRBJ2-7
CSARAPSSPAGEQYF
TGCAGTGCTAGAGCCCCCTCGAGCCCCGCGGGGGAGCAGTACTTC
>-|-|TRBV4-1|TRBJ2-7
CASSQRTDSYEQYF
TGCGCCAGCAGCCAACGGACAGACTCCTACGAGCAGTACTTC
>few|TRBD2|TRBV11-2|TRBJ2-7
CASNSAAGESSYEQYF
TGTGCCAGCAACTCAGCAGCGGGGGAGAGCTCCTACGAGCAGTACTTC
>many|-|TRBV4-3|TRBJ2-2
CASSPNLLVGGELFF
TGCGCCAGCAGCCCAAACCTACTAGTTGGGGGGGAGCTGTTTTTT
>-|-|TRBV6-2/TRBV6-3|TRBJ2-2
CASGLYKNTGELFF
TGTGCCAGCGGCCTCTACAAGAACACCGGGGAGCTGTTTTTT
>-|TRBD1|TRBV20-1|TRBJ2-7
CSARDRDRGGYEQYF
TGCAGTGCTAGAGATCGGGACAGGGGGGGATACGAGCAGTACTTC
>many|TRBD2|TRBV20-1|TRBJ2-5
CSAKSPVAGPQETQYF
TGCAGTGCTAAAAGCCCGGTAGCGGGCCCACAAGAGACCCAGTACTTC
>many|-|TRBV7-9|TRBJ2-1
CASSEGLSDEQFF
TGTGCCAGCAGCGAGGGCTTATCCGATGAGCAGTTCTTC
>few|TRBD1|TRBV20-1|TRBJ2-5
CSARVQGKVEETQYF
TGCAGTGCTAGGGTACAGGGGAAGGTCGAAGAGACCCAGTACTTC
>few|TRBD1|TRBV4-2|TRBJ2-5
CASSQDIGQGGETQYF
TGTGCCAGCAGCCAAGATATTGGACAGGGTGGCGAGACCCAGTACTTC
>-|-|TRBV25-1|TRBJ2-5
CASSEKVKETQYF
TGTGCCAGCAGTGAAAAAGTAAAAGAGACCCAGTACTTC
>few|-|TRBV27|TRBJ2-3
CASGVYADTQYF
TGTGCCAGCGGGGTCTATGCAGATACGCAGTATTTT
>-|-|TRBV27|TRBJ2-2
CASSGGLAINTGELFF
TGTGCCAGCAGTGGGGGTCTAGCCATTAACACCGGGGAGCTGTTTTTT
>many|TRBD1|TRBV28|TRBJ2-7
CASNLQGARIYEQYF
TGTGCCAGCAACTTACAGGGGGCTCGAATCTACGAGCAGTACTTC
>-|TRBD1|TRBV12-3/TRBV12-4|TRBJ2-5
CASSTHLWTGVETQYF
TGTGCCAGCAGTACCCACCTTTGGACAGGGGTCGAGACCCAGTACTTC
>-|TRBD1|TRBV12-5|TRBJ2-5
CASGVWTGPQETQYF
TGTGCTAGTGGTGTTTGGACAGGGCCCCAAGAGACCCAGTACTTC
>many|-|TRBV28|TRBJ2-7
CASSTRLVSYEQYF
TGTGCCAGCAGTACCAGACTGGTCTCCTACGAGCAGTACTTC
>many|TRBD1|TRBV28|TRBJ2-7
CATTTGDLSYEQYF
TGTGCCACCACCACAGGGGACCTTTCCTACGAGCAGTACTTC
>-|-|TRBV20-1|TRBJ2-1
CSARDTGSEQFF
TGCAGTGCTAGAGATACCGGGTCTGAGCAGTTCTTC
>few|-|TRBV20-1|TRBJ2-5
CSARGLASELETQYF
TGCAGTGCTAGAGGGCTAGCGTCGGAGTTGGAGACCCAGTACTTC
>few|TRBD1|TRBV20-1|TRBJ2-7
CSATPDRGAYEQYF
TGCAGTGCTACTCCGGACAGGGGTGCCTACGAGCAGTACTTC
>many|TRBD1|TRBV12-3/TRBV12-4|TRBJ2-7
CASSPSGGVKGTYF
TGTGCCAGCAGTCCGTCAGGGGGTGTAAAGGGGACGTACTTC